Listed here are 11 T cell receptor beta chains from one sample, sequenced in a study of CXCR3-negative and CXCR3-positive naive CD8 T cells. It was by 5' RACE with UMI labels that the TRB cDNA libraries were prepared. For each CDR3 protein, TCRdb gives one entry from its re-call of the 5' RACE reads, without DNA. The listing contains roughly 65,000 distinct CDR3 sequences. Study-wide results and caveats: The TRB CDR3s that CXCR3-positive naive cells carried were more hydrophobic than those of CXCR3-negative naive cells.

Their specific antigens are unknown. Sequencing input: naive CXCR3+ CD8+ T cells from blood. The subset denotes: CD45RO-CCR7+CD27+CD95- naive CD8+ T cells expressing CXCR3 (TNR3+). The receptors derive from a human donor in good health. Some clones in this sample may be carry-over from other donors' samples.

The rearrangement joins TRBV30 to TRBJ1-1; the TCRdb D gene call, TRBD1, has no DNA to confirm it. The CDR3 consists of 15 residues. Germline CDR1 reads GTSNPN; CDR2 reads SVGIG (reference sequence). This CDR3 reads CAWSGIGGLHTEAFF.

The chain couples TRBV7-9 to TRBJ1-1; checking the TCRdb D call of TRBD1 is not possible without DNA. CDR1 is SEHNR and CDR2 is FQNEAQ in the germline V gene (reference sequence). The CDR3 is made up of 15 amino acids. The CDR3 reads CASSLAQTGDTEAFF. Based on the CDR3 plus reference TRBV7-9 and TRBJ1-1, the full variable domain is DTGVSQNPRHKITKRGQNVTFRCDPISEHNRLYWYRQTLGQGPEFLTYFQNEAQLEKSRLLSDRFSAERPKGSFSTLEIQRTEQGDSAMYLCASSLAQTGDTEAFFGQGTRLTVV.

This chain joins TRBV4-1 and TRBJ2-3; the D call from TCRdb, TRBD1, cannot be confirmed without DNA. CDR3 size: 14 residues. Germline V gene sequence: CDR1 MGHRA, CDR2 YSYEKL. This CDR3 is CASRPGPNADTQYF.

The V gene is TRBV6-2 or TRBV6-3, the J gene TRBJ2-4. Germline CDR1 and CDR2: MNHEY and SVGEGT. The length of the CDR3 is 14 residues. The CDR3 sequence is CASSQLTSGNIQYF.

The V gene is TRBV28, the J gene TRBJ2-3; the TRBD2 assignment by TCRdb is unverifiable without DNA. There are 15 residues in the CDR3. CDR1 is MDHEN and CDR2 is SYDVKM in the germline V gene. The CDR3 sequence: CASSSRRGGRDTQYF.

The CDR3: CASSLAPAGEQETQYF. V usage is TRBV5-1 and J usage is TRBJ2-5; TCRdb returns TRBD2, unconfirmable since there is no DNA. Germline CDR1 reads SGHRS; CDR2 reads YFSETQ. The length of the CDR3 is 16 residues.

V is TRBV29-1 and J is TRBJ2-7; TCRdb calls TRBD2, which cannot be checked without DNA. Germline V lookup: CDR1 SQVTM, CDR2 ANQGSEA. The CDR3 length is 12 residues. The CDR3 loop is CSVEFGRDEQYF.

The CDR3 here is CASSGTGTNTGELFF. This chain uses TRBV18 with TRBJ2-2; TCRdb's assignment of TRBD1 cannot be checked, as there is no DNA. The CDR3 length is 15 residues. Looked up from germline, CDR1 is KGHSH and CDR2 is LQKENI.

The rearrangement joins TRBV6-1 to TRBJ2-1; TCRdb names TRBD1, which stays unverified in the absence of DNA. Germline-derived CDR1 and CDR2 are MNHNS and SASEGT. CDR3 length: 17 amino acids. CDR3: CASSEGGYSARSYEQFF.

The CDR3 sequence: CASSFGPSYEQYF. The V and J genes are TRBV6-2 or TRBV6-3 and TRBJ2-7; the D call from TCRdb, TRBD2, cannot be confirmed without DNA. Germline V lookup: CDR1 MNHEY, CDR2 SVGEGT. CDR3 length equals 13 residues.

The rearrangement uses TRBV20-1 and TRBJ1-1. In germline, CDR1 is DFQATT, CDR2 SNEGSKA (reference sequence). The CDR3 extends over 14 amino acids. CDR3 loop: CSARDFRKNTEAFF.